This TCR beta chain was captured by sequencing in a study of beta chain features in type 1 diabetes. Overall study results and limits: A possible short-template PCR bias applies equally to patients and controls. Sequencing from cDNA could over-represent high-TCR-expressing cells.

This clone was counted between two and nine times. Antigen: not known. Sequencing targeted expressed TCRB transcripts, as all isolated RNA had been reverse transcribed. This table comes from immunoSEQ multiplex PCR, and its TCRdb copy is limited to in-frame clones, with some not included. Altogether hundreds of thousands of clones are present, around 15% being singletons, with the ten largest covering 6.7%. CDR1 is SGHAT, CDR2 FQNNGV, per germline. The CDR3 contains 14 residues. With 5 bases removed from V and 1 base from J, the gap between germline ends came to 9 bases. Via CD45RO/CCR7/CD25/CD127/CD95/CD27, cells of the CD4+ naive, central memory, regulatory and stem cell-like memory subsets were sorted.

This TCR was sampled from a man younger than 40 in good health. This chain joins TRBV11-2 and TRBJ1-5; no clear D. Sequencing was carried out using central memory CD4+ T cells from blood. The CDR3 reads CASSLFSSNQPQHF. The CDR3, as DNA: TGTGCCAGCAGCCTCTTCAGCAGCAATCAGCCCCAGCATTTT.